Detailed here is one T cell receptor beta chain. The antigen remains unidentified. J lost 4 bases, V lost 4 bases, and 6 bases had no gene match. Germline loops: CDR1 SGHTA, CDR2 FQGNSA. CDR3 length: 15 residues. Sequencing was performed with immunoSEQ multiplex PCR; in TCRdb, only in-frame clones are kept and a portion is missing. Altogether tens of thousands of clones are present, roughly 90% being singletons, with the ten largest covering over 1.5%. The sample belongs to a study of cytomegalovirus exposure and HLA in healthy donors. Study at large: The roughly 670 first-cohort repertoires and the roughly 120 validation repertoires shared the same platform, a later analysis reported. Study results and limitations: A few chains tied to CMV proved CMV antigen-specific in vitro.

Material: PBMCs. This sequence joins TRBV7-2 and TRBJ2-7; the match to TRBD2 covers 11 bases. The sequence came from a woman aged 18-35 years in good health and CMV-seronegative. The CDR3 DNA follows: TGTGCCAGCAGCTATTCACTAGCGGGAGATTACGAGCAGTACTTC. Translated: CASSYSLAGDYEQYF.